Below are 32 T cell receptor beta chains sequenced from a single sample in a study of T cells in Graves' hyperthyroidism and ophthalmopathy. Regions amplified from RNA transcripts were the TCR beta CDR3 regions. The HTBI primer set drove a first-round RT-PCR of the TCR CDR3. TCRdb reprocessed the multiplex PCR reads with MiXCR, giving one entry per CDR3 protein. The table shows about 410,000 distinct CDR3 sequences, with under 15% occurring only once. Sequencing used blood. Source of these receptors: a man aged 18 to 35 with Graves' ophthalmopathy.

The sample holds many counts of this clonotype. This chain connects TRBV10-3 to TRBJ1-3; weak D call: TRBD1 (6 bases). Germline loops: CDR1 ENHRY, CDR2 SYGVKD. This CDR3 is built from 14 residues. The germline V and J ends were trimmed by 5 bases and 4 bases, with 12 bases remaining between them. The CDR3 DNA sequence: TGTGCCATCAGTAAACAGGGATCAGGAAACACCATATATTTT. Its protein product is CAISKQGSGNTIYF.

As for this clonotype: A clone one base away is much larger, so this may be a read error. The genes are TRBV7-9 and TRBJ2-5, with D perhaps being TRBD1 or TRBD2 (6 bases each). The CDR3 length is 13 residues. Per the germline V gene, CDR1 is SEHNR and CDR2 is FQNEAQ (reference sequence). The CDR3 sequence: CASSHRDREIQYF. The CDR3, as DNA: TGTGCCAGCAGCCACAGGGATCGGGAGATCCAGTACTTC.

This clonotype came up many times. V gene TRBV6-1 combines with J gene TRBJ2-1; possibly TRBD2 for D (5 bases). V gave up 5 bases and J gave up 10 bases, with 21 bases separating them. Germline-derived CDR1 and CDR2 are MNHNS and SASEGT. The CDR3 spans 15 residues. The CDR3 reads CASSLVPGNMDEQFF. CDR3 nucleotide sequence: TGTGCCAGCAGTTTAGTACCGGGAAACATGGACGAGCAGTTCTTC.

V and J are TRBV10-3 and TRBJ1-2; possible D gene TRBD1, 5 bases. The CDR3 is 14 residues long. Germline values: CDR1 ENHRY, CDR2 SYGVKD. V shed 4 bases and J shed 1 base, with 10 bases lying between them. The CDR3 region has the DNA TGTGCCATCAGTGTGCAGGGCGATAACTATGGCTACACCTTC. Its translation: CAISVQGDNYGYTF.

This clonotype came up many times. The CDR3 sequence: CASSEAPGRSYEQYF. The DNA for the CDR3 is TGTGCCAGCAGTGAAGCTCCGGGACGTTCCTACGAGCAGTACTTC. This chain joins TRBV6-1 and TRBJ2-7; D may be TRBD1 or TRBD2 (5 bases each). Between the trimmed V and J ends, which lost 0 bases and 1 base, there was a span of 10 bases. Germline-derived CDR1 and CDR2 are MNHNS and SASEGT. CDR3 length equals 15 residues.

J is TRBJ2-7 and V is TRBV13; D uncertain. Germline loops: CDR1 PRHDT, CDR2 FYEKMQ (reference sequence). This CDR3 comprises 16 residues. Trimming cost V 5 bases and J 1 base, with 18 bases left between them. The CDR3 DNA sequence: TGTGCCAGCAGCCCCACCTACGCGAGAGAATCCTACGAGCAGTACTTC. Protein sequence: CASSPTYARESYEQYF.

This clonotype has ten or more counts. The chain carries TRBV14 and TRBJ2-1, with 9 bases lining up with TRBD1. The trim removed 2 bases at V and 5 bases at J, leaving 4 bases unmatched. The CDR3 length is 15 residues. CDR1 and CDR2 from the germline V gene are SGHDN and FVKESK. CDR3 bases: TGTGCCAGCAGCCAAACCGGGACAGGGAACAATGAGCAGTTCTTC. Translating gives CASSQTGTGNNEQFF.

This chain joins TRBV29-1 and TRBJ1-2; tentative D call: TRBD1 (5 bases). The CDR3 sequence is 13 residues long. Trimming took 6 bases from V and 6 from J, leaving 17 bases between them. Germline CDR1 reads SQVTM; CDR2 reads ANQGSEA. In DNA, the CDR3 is TGCAGCGTCGGGGAGGGGACGCACGATGGCTACACCTTC. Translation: CSVGEGTHDGYTF.

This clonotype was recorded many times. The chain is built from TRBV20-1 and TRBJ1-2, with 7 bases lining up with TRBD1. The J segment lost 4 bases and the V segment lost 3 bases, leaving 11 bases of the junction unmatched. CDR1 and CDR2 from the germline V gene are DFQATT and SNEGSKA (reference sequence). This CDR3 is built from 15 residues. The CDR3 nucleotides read TGCAGTGCTAGGACAGGGACCTCTTTTTCCTATGGCTACACCTTC. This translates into CSARTGTSFSYGYTF.

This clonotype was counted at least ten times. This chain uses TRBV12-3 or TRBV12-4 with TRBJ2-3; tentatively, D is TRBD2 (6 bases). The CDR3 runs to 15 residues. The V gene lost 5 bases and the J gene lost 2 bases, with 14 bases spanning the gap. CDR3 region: CASSPGLQLTDTQYF. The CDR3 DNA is TGTGCCAGCAGTCCGGGACTGCAACTCACAGATACGCAGTATTTT.

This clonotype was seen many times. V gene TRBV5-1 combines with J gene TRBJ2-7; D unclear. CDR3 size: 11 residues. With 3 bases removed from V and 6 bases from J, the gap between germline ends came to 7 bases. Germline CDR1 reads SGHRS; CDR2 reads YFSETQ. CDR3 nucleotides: TGCGCCAGCAGCTCAGGACCCGAGCAGTACTTC. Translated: CASSSGPEQYF.

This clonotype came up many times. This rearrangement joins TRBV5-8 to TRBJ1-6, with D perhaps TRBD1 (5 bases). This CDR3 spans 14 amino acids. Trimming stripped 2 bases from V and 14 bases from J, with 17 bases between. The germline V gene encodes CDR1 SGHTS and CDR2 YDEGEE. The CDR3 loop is CASSLDGPGLTLHF. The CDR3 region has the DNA TGTGCCAGCAGCTTAGACGGCCCAGGGCTTACCCTCCACTTT. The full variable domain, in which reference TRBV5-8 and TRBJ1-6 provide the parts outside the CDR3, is EAGVTQSPTHLIKTRGQQATLRCSPISGHTSVYWYQQALGLGLQFLLWYDEGEERNRGNFPPRFSGRQFPNYSSELNVNALELEDSALYLCASSLDGPGLTLHFGNGTRLTVT.

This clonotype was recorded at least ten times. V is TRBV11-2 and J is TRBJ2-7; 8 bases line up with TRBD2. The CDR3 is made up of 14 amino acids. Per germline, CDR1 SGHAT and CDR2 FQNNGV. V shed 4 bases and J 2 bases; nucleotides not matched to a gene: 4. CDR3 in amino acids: CASSYTSGPYEQYF. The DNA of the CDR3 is TGTGCCAGCAGCTATACTAGCGGCCCCTACGAGCAGTACTTC. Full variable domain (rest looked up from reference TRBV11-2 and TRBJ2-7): EAGVAQSPRYKIIEKRQSVAFWCNPISGHATLYWYQQILGQGPKLLIQFQNNGVVDDSQLPKDRFSAERLKGVDSTLKIQPAKLEDSAVYLCASSYTSGPYEQYFGPGTRLTVT.

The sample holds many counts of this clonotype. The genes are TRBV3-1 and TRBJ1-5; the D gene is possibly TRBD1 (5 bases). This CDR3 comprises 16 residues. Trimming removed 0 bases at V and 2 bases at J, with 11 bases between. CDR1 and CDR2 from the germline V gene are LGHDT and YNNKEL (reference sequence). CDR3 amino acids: CASSQDGRGGNQPQHF. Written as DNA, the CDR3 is TGTGCCAGCAGCCAAGACGGGAGGGGTGGCAATCAGCCCCAGCATTTT.

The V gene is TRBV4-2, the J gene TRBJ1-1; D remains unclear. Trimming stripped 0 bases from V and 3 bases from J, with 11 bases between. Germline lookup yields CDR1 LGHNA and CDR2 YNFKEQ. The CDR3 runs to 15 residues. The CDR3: CASSQDVFGDTEAFF. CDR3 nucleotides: TGTGCCAGCAGCCAAGACGTGTTCGGGGACACTGAAGCTTTCTTT.

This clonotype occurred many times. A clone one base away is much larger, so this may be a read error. CDR3 in DNA: TGTGCCAGCAGCTTAGATCGTCCGGCGGTCCTGAGGGAAGAGACCCAGTACTTC. It yields the protein CASSLDRPAVLREETQYF. V usage is TRBV11-2 and J usage is TRBJ2-5; perhaps TRBD2 as D (5 bases). V was trimmed by 0 bases and J by 3 bases, leaving 20 bases between them. CDR3 size: 18 residues. CDR1 is SGHAT, CDR2 FQNNGV, per germline.

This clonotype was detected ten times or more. The CDR3, as DNA: TGTGCCAGCAGCGGCCGGGACAGGGTCACAGATACGCAGTATTTT. Translated: CASSGRDRVTDTQYF. The V and J genes are TRBV9 and TRBJ2-3; 9 bases line up with TRBD1. The V gene's germline CDR1 is SGDLS and CDR2 YYNGEE. The V gene end was trimmed by 3 bases and the J gene end by 2 bases; junction bases not matched to a gene: 4. This CDR3 contains 15 residues.

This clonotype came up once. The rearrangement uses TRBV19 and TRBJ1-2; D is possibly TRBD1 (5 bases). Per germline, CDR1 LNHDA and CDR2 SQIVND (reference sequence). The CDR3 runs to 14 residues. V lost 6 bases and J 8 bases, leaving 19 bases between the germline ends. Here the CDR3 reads CASRVVGDERGYTF. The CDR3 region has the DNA TGTGCCAGTAGAGTCGTCGGGGACGAGAGAGGCTACACCTTC.

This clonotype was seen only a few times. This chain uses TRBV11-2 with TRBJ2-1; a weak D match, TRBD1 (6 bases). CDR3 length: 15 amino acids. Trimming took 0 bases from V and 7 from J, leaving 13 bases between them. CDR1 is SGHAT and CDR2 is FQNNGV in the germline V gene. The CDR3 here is CASSLDRSRGNEQFF. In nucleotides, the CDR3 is TGTGCCAGCAGCTTAGATCGGTCCAGGGGAAATGAGCAGTTCTTC.

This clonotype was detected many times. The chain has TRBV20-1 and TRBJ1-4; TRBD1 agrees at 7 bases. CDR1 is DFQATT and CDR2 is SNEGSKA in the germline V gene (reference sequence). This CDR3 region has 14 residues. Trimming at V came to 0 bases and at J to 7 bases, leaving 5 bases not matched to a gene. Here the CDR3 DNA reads TGCAGTGCTAGAGATATGACAGGGACTGAAAAACTGTTTTTT. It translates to CSARDMTGTEKLFF.

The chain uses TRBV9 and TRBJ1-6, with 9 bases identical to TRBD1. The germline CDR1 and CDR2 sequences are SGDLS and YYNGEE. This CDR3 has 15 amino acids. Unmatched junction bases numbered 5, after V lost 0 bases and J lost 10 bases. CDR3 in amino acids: CASSVEGTGNSPLHF. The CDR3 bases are TGTGCCAGCAGCGTAGAAGGGACAGGGAACTCACCCCTCCACTTT.

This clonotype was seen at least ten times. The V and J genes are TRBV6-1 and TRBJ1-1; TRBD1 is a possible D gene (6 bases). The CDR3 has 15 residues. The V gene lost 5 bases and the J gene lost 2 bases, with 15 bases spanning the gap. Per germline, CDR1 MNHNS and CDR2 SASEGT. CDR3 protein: CASSNRGGSNTEAFF. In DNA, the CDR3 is TGTGCCAGCAGTAATAGGGGGGGCTCCAACACTGAAGCTTTCTTT.

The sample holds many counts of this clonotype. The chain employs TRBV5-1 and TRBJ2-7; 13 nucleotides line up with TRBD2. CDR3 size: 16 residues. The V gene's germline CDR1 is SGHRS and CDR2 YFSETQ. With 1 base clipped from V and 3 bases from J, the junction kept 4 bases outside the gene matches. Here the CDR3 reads CASSLLLAGGSYEQYF. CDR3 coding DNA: TGCGCCAGCAGCTTGCTACTAGCGGGAGGGAGCTACGAGCAGTACTTC.

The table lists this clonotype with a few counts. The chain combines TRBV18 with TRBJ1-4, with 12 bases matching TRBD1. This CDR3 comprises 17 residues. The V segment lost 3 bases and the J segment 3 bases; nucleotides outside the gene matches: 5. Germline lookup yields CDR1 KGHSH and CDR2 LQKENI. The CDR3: CASSPPGQGAANEKLFF. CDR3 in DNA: TGTGCCAGCTCACCGCCGGGACAGGGGGCAGCTAATGAAAAACTGTTTTTT.

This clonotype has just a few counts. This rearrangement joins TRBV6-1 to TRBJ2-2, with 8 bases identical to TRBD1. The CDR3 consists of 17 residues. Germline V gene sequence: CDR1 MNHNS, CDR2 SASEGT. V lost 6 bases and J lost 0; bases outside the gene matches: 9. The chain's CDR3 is CASRDLRGRANTGELFF. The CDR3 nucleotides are TGTGCCAGCAGAGACCTCAGGGGGCGGGCGAACACCGGGGAGCTGTTTTTT.

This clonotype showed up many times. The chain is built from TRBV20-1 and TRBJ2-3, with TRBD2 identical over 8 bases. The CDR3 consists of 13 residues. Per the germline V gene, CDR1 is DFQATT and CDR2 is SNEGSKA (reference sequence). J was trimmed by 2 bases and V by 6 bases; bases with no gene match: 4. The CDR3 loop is CSARGASTDTQYF. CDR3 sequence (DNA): TGCAGTGCGCGGGGGGCATCCACAGATACGCAGTATTTT.

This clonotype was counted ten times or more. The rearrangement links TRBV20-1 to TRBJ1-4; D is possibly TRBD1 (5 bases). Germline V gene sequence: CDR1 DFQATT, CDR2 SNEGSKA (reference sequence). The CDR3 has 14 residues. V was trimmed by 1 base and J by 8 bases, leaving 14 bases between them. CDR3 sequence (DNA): TGCAGTGCTAGAGTTTGGGACCGAGAAGAAAAACTGTTTTTT. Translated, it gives CSARVWDREEKLFF.

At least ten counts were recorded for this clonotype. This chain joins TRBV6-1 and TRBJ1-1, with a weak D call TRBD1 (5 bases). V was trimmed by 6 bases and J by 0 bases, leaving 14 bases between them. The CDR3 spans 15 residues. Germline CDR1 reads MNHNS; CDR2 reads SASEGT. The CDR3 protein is CASRVDLDMNTEAFF. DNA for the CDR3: TGTGCCAGCAGAGTTGACTTGGACATGAACACTGAAGCTTTCTTT.

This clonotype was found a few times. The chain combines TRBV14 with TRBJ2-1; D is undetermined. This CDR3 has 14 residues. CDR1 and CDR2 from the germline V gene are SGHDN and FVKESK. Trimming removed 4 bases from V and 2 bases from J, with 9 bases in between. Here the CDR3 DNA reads TGTGCCAGCAGCCGCGAACTCCCCTACAATGAGCAGTTCTTC. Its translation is CASSRELPYNEQFF.

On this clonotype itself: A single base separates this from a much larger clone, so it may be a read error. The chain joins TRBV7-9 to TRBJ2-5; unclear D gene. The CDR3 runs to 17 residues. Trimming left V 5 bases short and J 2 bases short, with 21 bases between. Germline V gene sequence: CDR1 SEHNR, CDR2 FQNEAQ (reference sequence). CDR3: CASSPPRRVLAQETQYF. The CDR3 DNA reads TGTGCCAGCAGCCCCCCCCGACGGGTTTTAGCTCAAGAGACCCAGTACTTC.

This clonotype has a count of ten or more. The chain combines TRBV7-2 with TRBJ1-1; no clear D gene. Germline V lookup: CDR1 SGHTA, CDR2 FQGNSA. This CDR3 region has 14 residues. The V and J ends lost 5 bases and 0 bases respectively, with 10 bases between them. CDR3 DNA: TGTGCCAGCAGCCCGACGCTGTTGAACACTGAAGCTTTCTTT. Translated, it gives CASSPTLLNTEAFF.

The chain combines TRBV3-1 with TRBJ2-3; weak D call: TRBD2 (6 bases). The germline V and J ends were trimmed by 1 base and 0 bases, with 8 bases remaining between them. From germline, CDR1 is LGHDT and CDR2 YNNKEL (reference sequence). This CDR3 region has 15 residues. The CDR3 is CASSQAGVSTDTQYF. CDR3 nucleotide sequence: TGTGCCAGCAGCCAAGCGGGGGTTAGCACAGATACGCAGTATTTT.